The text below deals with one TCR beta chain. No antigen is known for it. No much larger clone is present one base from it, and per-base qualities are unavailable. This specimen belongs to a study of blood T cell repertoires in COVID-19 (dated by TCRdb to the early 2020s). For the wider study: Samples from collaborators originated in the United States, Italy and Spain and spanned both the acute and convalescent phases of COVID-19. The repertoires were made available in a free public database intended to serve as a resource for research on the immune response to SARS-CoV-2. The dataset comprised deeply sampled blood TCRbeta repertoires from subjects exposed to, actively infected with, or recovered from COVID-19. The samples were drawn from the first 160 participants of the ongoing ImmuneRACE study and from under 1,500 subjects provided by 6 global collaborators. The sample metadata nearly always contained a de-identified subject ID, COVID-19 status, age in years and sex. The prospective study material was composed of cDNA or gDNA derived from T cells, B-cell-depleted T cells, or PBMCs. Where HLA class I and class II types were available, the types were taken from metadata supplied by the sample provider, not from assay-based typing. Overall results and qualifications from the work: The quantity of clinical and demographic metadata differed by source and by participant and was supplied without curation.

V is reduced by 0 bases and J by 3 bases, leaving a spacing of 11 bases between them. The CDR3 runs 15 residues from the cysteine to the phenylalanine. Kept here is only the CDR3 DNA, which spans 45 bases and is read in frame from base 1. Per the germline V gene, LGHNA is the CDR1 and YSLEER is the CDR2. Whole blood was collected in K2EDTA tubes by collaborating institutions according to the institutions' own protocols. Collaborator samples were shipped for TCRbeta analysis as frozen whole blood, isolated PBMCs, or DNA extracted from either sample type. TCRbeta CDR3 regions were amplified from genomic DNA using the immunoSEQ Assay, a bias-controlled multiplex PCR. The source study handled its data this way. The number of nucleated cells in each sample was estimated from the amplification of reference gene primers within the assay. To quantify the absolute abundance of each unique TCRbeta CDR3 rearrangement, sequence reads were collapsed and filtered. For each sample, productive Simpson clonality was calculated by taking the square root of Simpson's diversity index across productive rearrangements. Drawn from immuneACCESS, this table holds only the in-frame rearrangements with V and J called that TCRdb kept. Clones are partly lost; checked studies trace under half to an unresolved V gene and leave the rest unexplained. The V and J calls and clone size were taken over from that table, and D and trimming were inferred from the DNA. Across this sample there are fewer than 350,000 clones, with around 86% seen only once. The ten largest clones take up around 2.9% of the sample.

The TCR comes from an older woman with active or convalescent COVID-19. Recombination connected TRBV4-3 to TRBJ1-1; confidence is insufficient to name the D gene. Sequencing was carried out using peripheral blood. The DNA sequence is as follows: TGCGCCAGCAGCCAAGACCGGTTCTTACACACTGAAGCTTTCTTT. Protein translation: CASSQDRFLHTEAFF.